These 17 T cell receptor beta chains originate from one sample sequenced in a study of T cells in localized non-small cell lung cancer. Repertoires were generated with immunoSEQ multiplex PCR, while TCRdb's copy carries only in-frame clones and drops some. The sample comprises 25,000 to 30,000 clones, roughly 89% of which are singletons, and around 2.8% rests with the top ten. The input for sequencing was peripheral blood, taken before any cancer treatment. The receptors here all came from a woman between 18 and 50 years old with stage I lung adenocarcinoma.

This rearrangement joins TRBV5-1 to TRBJ2-2; unclear D gene. The V gene lost 0 bases and the J gene lost 3 bases, with 9 bases spanning the gap. Germline V CDR1 and CDR2: SGHRS, YFSETQ. The CDR3 loop spans 15 amino acids. The CDR3 nucleotides are TGCGCCAGCAGCTTGGACGGCGGTGACACCGGGGAGCTGTTTTTT. This gives the protein CASSLDGGDTGELFF. The whole variable domain, remainder taken from reference TRBV5-1 and TRBJ2-2, is KAGVTQTPRYLIKTRGQQVTLSCSPISGHRSVSWYQQTPGQGLQFLFEYFSETQRNKGNFPGRFSGRQFSNSRSEMNVSTLELGDSALYLCASSLDGGDTGELFFGEGSRLTVL.

The chain uses TRBV7-2 and TRBJ2-5; 13 bases agree with TRBD2. Germline V lookup: CDR1 SGHTA, CDR2 FQGNSA. CDR3 length: 15 residues. V dropped 5 bases and J dropped 7; count of bases not matched to a gene: 7. Written as DNA, the CDR3 is TGTGCCAGCAGCCTCGGACTAGCGGGGGCGGGGACCCAGTACTTC. Protein sequence: CASSLGLAGAGTQYF.

The rearrangement joins TRBV6-5 to TRBJ1-2, with a weak D call TRBD1 (5 bases). The CDR3 loop spans 14 amino acids. Trimming cost V 2 bases and J 4 bases, with 11 bases left between them. Germline V lookup: CDR1 MNHEY, CDR2 SVGAGI. In DNA, the CDR3 is TGTGCCAGCAGTTACGGCCGGAGGGGCTATGGCTACACCTTC. It is translated as CASSYGRRGYGYTF.

The rearrangement uses TRBV9 and TRBJ1-3, with D perhaps matching TRBD1 (5 bases). CDR3 length equals 17 residues. The V gene's germline CDR1 is SGDLS and CDR2 YYNGEE. Trimming shortened V by 4 bases and J by 2 bases, and 19 bases separated the two germline ends. CDR3 in amino acids: CASSPARQTAAGNTIYF. CDR3 DNA sequence: TGTGCCAGCAGCCCCGCCCGGCAGACAGCCGCTGGAAACACCATATATTTT.

This rearrangement joins TRBV15 to TRBJ1-1; D is uncertain. V lost 1 base and J 4 bases, leaving 10 bases between the germline ends. From germline, CDR1 is LNHNV and CDR2 YYDKDF (reference sequence). The CDR3 has 14 residues. The CDR3 region is CATSRGPSSTEAFF. The DNA for the CDR3 is TGTGCCACCAGCAGAGGGCCCTCAAGCACTGAAGCTTTCTTT.

This clone was seen just once. The chain recombines TRBV5-6 with TRBJ2-1; 8 positions agree with TRBD1. V was clipped by 4 bases and J by 9 bases; unmatched bases: 9. Looked up from germline, CDR1 is SGHDT and CDR2 is YYEEEE. There are 14 residues in the CDR3. CDR3 in amino acids: CASSPQGASVEQFF. As DNA, the CDR3 is TGTGCCAGCAGCCCCCAGGGGGCTTCAGTTGAGCAGTTCTTC.

This clone appeared a few times. The J gene is TRBJ1-2, the V gene TRBV19; 8 positions agree with TRBD1. Germline loops: CDR1 LNHDA, CDR2 SQIVND (reference sequence). This CDR3 contains 14 residues. V lost 5 bases to trimming and J lost 8 bases; unmatched junction nucleotides: 10. The CDR3: CASSPRTGPVGYTF. CDR3 DNA sequence: TGTGCCAGTAGTCCCCGGACAGGGCCGGTGGGCTACACCTTC.

This chain connects TRBV6-6 to TRBJ1-5; the D is unclear. The V end lost 6 bases, the J end lost 3 bases, and 9 bases lay between the germline ends. The CDR3 length is 13 residues. Germline lookup yields CDR1 MNHNY and CDR2 SVGAGI (reference sequence). CDR3 in DNA: TGTGCCAGCAGCCCCGACATCAATCAGCCCCAGCATTTT. Protein product: CASSPDINQPQHF.

The table lists this clone with a few counts. The chain is built from TRBV10-2 and TRBJ1-2; no reliable D call. With 3 bases removed from V and 4 bases from J, the gap between germline ends came to 9 bases. From germline, CDR1 is WSHSY and CDR2 SAAADI. The CDR3 runs 13 residues. The CDR3 bases are TGCGCCAGCAGTGAACGGGGAAGCTATGGCTACACCTTC. Translating gives CASSERGSYGYTF.

The gene calls are TRBV30 and TRBJ1-4; the D gene is possibly TRBD1 (5 bases). V shed 2 bases and J shed 0 bases, with 10 bases lying between them. This CDR3 has 15 residues. The germline V gene has CDR1 GTSNPN and CDR2 SVGIG (reference sequence). The CDR3 spells CAWSSTAATNEKLFF. CDR3 DNA sequence: TGTGCCTGGAGTTCGACAGCCGCAACTAATGAAAAACTGTTTTTT.

This clone was observed a few times. The chain uses TRBV7-9 and TRBJ2-1; tentatively, D is TRBD2 (6 bases). The CDR3 extends over 16 amino acids. Germline CDR1 is SEHNR and CDR2 is FQNEAQ (reference sequence). V was cut by 1 base and J by 2 bases, with 12 bases left in between. This CDR3 reads CASSLGYSGTYNEQFF. The CDR3 DNA follows: TGTGCCAGCAGCTTAGGATATAGCGGAACCTACAATGAGCAGTTCTTC.

The chain links TRBV28 to TRBJ1-2, with 8 positions matching TRBD1. This CDR3 is built from 17 residues. After removal of 2 bases from V and 7 bases from J, the junction contained 15 bases not matched to a gene. Per germline, CDR1 MDHEN and CDR2 SYDVKM. CDR3 protein: CASSLVGRDRFSGGYTF. The CDR3 bases are TGTGCCAGCAGTTTAGTAGGCCGGGACAGGTTTTCGGGTGGCTACACCTTC.

The rearrangement uses TRBV27 and TRBJ1-5; D remains unclear. V was shortened by 4 bases and J by 5 bases, with 9 bases between the two germline ends. The CDR3 runs 13 residues. Germline V CDR1 and CDR2: MNHEY, SMNVEV (reference sequence). CDR3 residues: CASSSSPYQPQHF. The CDR3 DNA follows: TGTGCCAGCAGTTCATCACCCTATCAGCCCCAGCATTTT.

This chain links TRBV18 with TRBJ2-7, with TRBD1 as a possible D gene (5 bases). In germline, CDR1 is KGHSH, CDR2 LQKENI. The CDR3 sequence is 15 residues long. Trimming removed 3 bases from V and 5 bases from J, with 17 bases in between. CDR3 DNA sequence: TGTGCCAGCTCACCTGACAGCTCCCGGTACGACGAGCAGTACTTC. The encoded protein is CASSPDSSRYDEQYF.

The genes are TRBV10-2 and TRBJ2-1; the D gene is possibly TRBD2 (6 bases). The CDR3 sequence is 15 residues long. Germline assignment: CDR1 WSHSY and CDR2 SAAADI. The ends were cut back, 3 bases at V and 0 bases at J, with 9 bases in the middle. CDR3 nucleotide sequence: TGCGCCAGCAGTGAACGGGGAGGCTCCTACAATGAGCAGTTCTTC. Residues: CASSERGGSYNEQFF.

The chain uses TRBV6-1 and TRBJ2-5, with 7 bases matching TRBD2. The V gene's germline CDR1 is MNHNS and CDR2 SASEGT. The CDR3 contains 15 residues. The junction had 11 bases not matched to a gene; V was cut back by 6 bases and J by 4 bases. The CDR3 DNA follows: TGTGCCAGCAGCAACGTTTATGGCGGGAGAGAGACCCAGTACTTC. Its translation: CASSNVYGGRETQYF.

The chain couples TRBV6-4 to TRBJ2-4; tentative D call: TRBD2 (5 bases). This CDR3 has 15 residues. V lost 0 bases and J lost 7, with 13 bases in between. The germline V gene has CDR1 MRHNA and CDR2 SNTAGT. This chain's CDR3 is CASSDSAYGVNIQYF. The CDR3 DNA reads TGTGCCAGCAGTGACTCCGCTTACGGGGTTAACATTCAGTACTTC.